The rows below give T cell receptor beta chains drawn from one sample of a study of siplizumab effects on memory and regulatory T cells. Profiled with immunoSEQ multiplex PCR; TCRdb holds only in-frame clones, not every one. This sample has some 100,000 clones, with around 90% found just once. The source material was non-Treg CD4+ T cells sorted from blood. The receptors stem from a human donor in good health. CDR3s include the opening cysteine and the closing phenylalanine or tryptophan. The D gene is left open where the match is weak. For some rows the clone size is stated as once, few or many, or as a class when expanded; others skip it.

NA	NA	TRBV5-5	TRBJ2-7	CASSQGRLSSYEQYF	TGTGCCAGCAGCCAGGGACGGTTGAGCTCCTACGAGCAGTACTTC
TRBD2	NA	TRBV6-1	TRBJ2-1	CASSALGSGRAGNEQFF	TGTGCCAGCAGTGCCCTCGGTAGCGGGAGGGCCGGGAATGAGCAGTTCTTC
TRBD1	once	TRBV2	TRBJ1-3	CASSDPLGTGGRNTIYF	TGTGCCAGCAGTGATCCGTTAGGGACAGGGGGAAGAAACACCATATATTTT
TRBD1	NA	TRBV29-1	TRBJ1-1	CSPPQGAKIEAFF	TGCAGCCCACCTCAGGGGGCGAAGATTGAAGCTTTCTTT
TRBD1	NA	TRBV5-5	TRBJ1-5	CASSLAEGGGGQPQHF	TGTGCCAGCAGCTTGGCCGAGGGAGGGGGCGGTCAGCCCCAGCATTTT
NA	NA	TRBV19	TRBJ2-1	CASNRSSYNEQFF	TGTGCCAGTAACCGTAGCTCCTACAATGAGCAGTTCTTC
NA	NA	TRBV7-2	TRBJ2-1	CASSPVQYNEQFF	TGTGCCAGCAGCCCAGTACAATACAATGAGCAGTTCTTC
NA	NA	TRBV6-4	TRBJ1-1	CASRKEGTAWNTEAFF	TGTGCCAGCAGGAAGGAGGGGACGGCCTGGAACACTGAAGCTTTCTTT
TRBD1	NA	TRBV2	TRBJ1-1	CASSEVGGLTEAFF	TGTGCCAGCAGTGAAGTAGGGGGCCTCACTGAAGCTTTCTTT
NA	NA	TRBV11-2	TRBJ2-2	CASSPPRVAGELFF	TGTGCCAGCAGCCCCCCCAGGGTGGCCGGGGAGCTGTTTTTT
NA	NA	TRBV19	TRBJ2-7	CASSIDGRGYEQYF	TGTGCCAGTAGTATAGACGGCAGGGGCTACGAGCAGTACTTC
NA	once	TRBV5-1	TRBJ1-6	CASSFGSRSDSPLHF	TGCGCCAGCAGCTTCGGTTCAAGGTCGGATTCACCCCTCCACTTT
TRBD1	NA	TRBV18	TRBJ2-6	CASSPDRAGANVLTF	TGTGCCAGCTCACCGGACAGGGCTGGGGCCAACGTCCTGACTTTC
TRBD1	NA	TRBV28	TRBJ1-5	CASSRPSTGGLQPQHF	TGTGCCAGCAGCCGCCCAAGCACAGGGGGGCTTCAGCCCCAGCATTTT
NA	NA	TRBV5-1	TRBJ1-1	CASSYGLSLGPNTEAFF	TGCGCCAGCAGCTATGGACTTTCGCTCGGACCAAACACTGAAGCTTTCTTT
NA	NA	TRBV5-1	TRBJ2-7	CASSPGLTTYEQYF	TGCGCCAGCAGCCCGGGACTTACGACCTACGAGCAGTACTTC
NA	NA	TRBV7-9	TRBJ2-5	CASSSTGGAGGETQYF	TGTGCCAGCAGCTCCACAGGGGGCGCGGGGGGAGAGACCCAGTACTTC
NA	NA	TRBV4-1	TRBJ2-7	CASSQLEKSYEQYF	TGCGCCAGCAGCCAATTAGAGAAATCCTACGAGCAGTACTTC
TRBD1	few	TRBV18	TRBJ2-7	CASSLGQGFDEQYF	TGTGCCAGCTCACTCGGACAGGGTTTTGACGAGCAGTACTTC
NA	NA	TRBV7-7	TRBJ2-7	CASSLGVGANEQYF	TGTGCTAGCAGCTTAGGGGTGGGGGCAAACGAGCAGTACTTC
NA	once	TRBV7-9	TRBJ2-7	CASSRGGGGYEQYF	TGTGCCAGCAGCCGAGGGGGCGGGGGCTACGAGCAGTACTTC
TRBD1	NA	TRBV5-4	TRBJ2-1	CASRPGQGHNEQFF	TGTGCCAGCAGGCCGGGACAGGGGCACAATGAGCAGTTCTTC
NA	NA	TRBV30	TRBJ2-2	CAWKFGELTGELFF	TGTGCCTGGAAGTTCGGAGAGCTCACCGGGGAGCTGTTTTTT
NA	NA	TRBV21-1	TRBJ2-2	CASSIPGNTGELFF	TGTGCCAGCAGCATACCCGGGAACACCGGGGAGCTGTTTTTT
NA	NA	TRBV28	TRBJ1-1	CASNYREDTEAFF	TGTGCCAGCAATTACAGGGAGGACACTGAAGCTTTCTTT
NA	NA	TRBV19	TRBJ2-2	CASSIVADTGELFF	TGTGCCAGTAGTATAGTGGCAGACACCGGGGAGCTGTTTTTT
NA	NA	TRBV9	TRBJ2-1	CASSVAGAYNEQFF	TGTGCCAGCAGCGTAGCGGGAGCCTACAATGAGCAGTTCTTC
TRBD1	NA	TRBV27	TRBJ1-1	CASSLGTGGRNTEAFF	TGTGCCAGCAGTTTGGGAACAGGGGGGAGGAACACTGAAGCTTTCTTT
NA	NA	TRBV30	TRBJ1-3	CAWDGSRTIYF	TGTGCCTGGGACGGGAGCCGGACCATATATTTT